This entry lists 26 T cell receptor beta chains sequenced from one sample in a study of T cells in Graves' hyperthyroidism and ophthalmopathy. TCR beta CDR3 regions were amplified from RNA transcripts. The HTBI set primed first-round TCR CDR3 RT-PCR. TCRdb used MiXCR to reprocess the multiplex PCR reads, holding one entry per CDR3 protein. The sample includes hundreds of thousands of distinct CDR3 sequences, around 22% of them seen just once. Sequencing input: blood. The receptor set was obtained from a woman aged 25 to 45 with Graves' ophthalmopathy.

Details on this clonotype: An end of the junction differs from the germline gene, which may be a read error. CDR3 sequence reads: CAISETINTGDLFF. CDR3 coding DNA: TGTGCCATCAGTGAAACTATCAACACCGGGGATCTGTTTTTT. The gene calls are TRBV10-3 and TRBJ2-2; a possible D gene is TRBD2 (5 bases). CDR3 size: 14 residues. Germline V gene sequence: CDR1 ENHRY, CDR2 SYGVKD.

This rearrangement joins TRBV6-2 or TRBV6-3 to TRBJ2-7; the D call may be TRBD1 or TRBD2 (5 bases each). The CDR3 totals 18 residues. V lost 3 bases and J 6 bases, leaving 27 bases between the germline ends. Germline V gene data show CDR1 as MNHEY and CDR2 as SVGEGT. CDR3 sequence reads: CASSYVMRGLRAYREQYF. CDR3 bases: TGTGCCAGCAGTTATGTAATGAGGGGCCTGAGGGCTTATCGCGAGCAGTACTTC.

This clonotype was observed many times. The chain links TRBV20-1 to TRBJ1-2, with 7 bases identical to TRBD1. This CDR3 region has 14 residues. The V and J ends lost 4 bases and 11 bases, in that order; junction bases with no gene match: 16. Germline values: CDR1 DFQATT, CDR2 SNEGSKA (reference sequence). The CDR3 protein is CSAMHTGVKSWYTF. The CDR3 nucleotides read TGCAGTGCTATGCATACAGGGGTGAAGAGTTGGTACACCTTC.

This rearrangement joins TRBV20-1 to TRBJ1-1; D not resolved. The CDR3 runs 15 residues. CDR1 and CDR2 from the germline V gene are DFQATT and SNEGSKA (reference sequence). Trimming shortened V by 5 bases and J by 0 bases, and 16 bases separated the two germline ends. For the CDR3, the DNA is TGCAGTGCTGCCGACCCTGGTGATTTGAACACTGAAGCTTTCTTT. This encodes CSAADPGDLNTEAFF.

This clonotype was detected a few times. CDR3 sequence: CASSLDTGGRNSQYF. CDR3 bases: TGTGCCAGCAGCTTAGATACCGGGGGGCGGAACTCCCAGTACTTC. The chain links TRBV7-2 to TRBJ2-5; TRBD2 might be the D (7 bases). The CDR3 consists of 15 residues. The V and J ends lost 1 base and 9 bases respectively, with 18 bases between them. CDR1 SGHTA and CDR2 FQGNSA come from the germline V gene.

Concerning this clonotype: It may be a read error: a sequence one base away is much more abundant. The V call is TRBV20-1, the J call TRBJ1-1, with TRBD1 as a possible D gene (5 bases). CDR1 is DFQATT, CDR2 SNEGSKA, per germline (reference sequence). CDR3 length: 15 residues. As DNA, the CDR3 is TGCAGTGCTGACGGACGAAAGACGGGAGGGACTGAAGCTTGCTTT. It encodes CSADGRKTGGTEACF.

This clonotype was picked up many times. The chain couples TRBV7-9 to TRBJ2-5, with 11 positions matching TRBD1. CDR1 is SEHNR, CDR2 FQNEAQ, per germline (reference sequence). V was pared by 6 bases and J by 4 bases, with 4 bases of the junction left unmatched. The CDR3 loop spans 14 amino acids. This CDR3 is CASRRGQGGETQYF. CDR3 nucleotide sequence: TGTGCCAGCAGAAGGGGACAGGGGGGAGAGACCCAGTACTTC.

J is TRBJ2-7 and V is TRBV27; D is perhaps TRBD1 (6 bases). V was pared by 5 bases and J by 2 bases, with 25 bases between. The CDR3 spans 18 residues. Germline V gene data show CDR1 as MNHEY and CDR2 as SMNVEV (reference sequence). Written as DNA, the CDR3 is TGTGCCAGCAGTCTAGAGGCCTCTACAGGGTCGCCCACCTACGAGCAGTACTTC. This codes for CASSLEASTGSPTYEQYF.

This clonotype was seen repeatedly, ten times or more. This chain joins TRBV7-8 and TRBJ1-2; 8 bases line up with TRBD1. This CDR3 has 14 residues. The germline gives CDR1 SGHVS, CDR2 FQNEAQ. V lost 0 bases and J lost 13; bases outside the gene matches: 10. The CDR3: CASSLATGDRICTF. The CDR3 nucleotides are TGTGCCAGCAGCTTAGCGACGGGGGACAGGATCTGCACCTTC.

In its sample, this clonotype was seen a few times. The gene calls are TRBV7-2 and TRBJ2-5; TRBD2 aligns across 7 bases. The J segment lost 5 bases and the V segment lost 5 bases, leaving 8 bases of the junction unmatched. Germline lookup yields CDR1 SGHTA and CDR2 FQGNSA. The CDR3 has 14 amino acids. CDR3 sequence (DNA): TGTGCCAGCAGCCCACTGGGAGGGCACGAGACCCAGTACTTC. Protein sequence: CASSPLGGHETQYF.

This clonotype came up once. One end of the junction varies from germline; a read error may be responsible. V and J are TRBV18 and TRBJ2-7, with TRBD1 identical over 8 bases. The CDR3 spans 14 residues. Germline lookup yields CDR1 KGHSH and CDR2 LQKENI. CDR3 in amino acids: CASSPSGTGYEQDF. The CDR3 DNA sequence: TGTGCCAGCTCACCTTCCGGGACAGGATACGAGCAGGACTTC.

This clonotype showed up many times. The gene calls are TRBV12-3 or TRBV12-4 and TRBJ2-5, with 7 bases identical to TRBD1. J was trimmed by 5 bases and V by 5 bases; bases with no gene match: 8. The CDR3 totals 14 residues. CDR3 sequence: CASSPRQGTETQYF. Here the CDR3 DNA reads TGTGCCAGCAGTCCCCGACAGGGAACCGAGACCCAGTACTTC.

V is TRBV27 and J is TRBJ1-5, with a possible D match to TRBD1 (6 bases). Per germline, CDR1 MNHEY and CDR2 SMNVEV (reference sequence). CDR3 length: 13 residues. Trimming took 4 bases from V and 7 from J, leaving 11 bases between them. In DNA form, the CDR3 reads TGTGCCAGCAGTTCGGGGGGCGAACAGCCCCAGCATTTT. Amino acids: CASSSGGEQPQHF.

This rearrangement joins TRBV7-2 to TRBJ1-6, with unresolved D. This CDR3 is 14 amino acids long. The ends were cut back, 5 bases at V and 8 bases at J, with 13 bases in the middle. CDR1 is SGHTA, CDR2 FQGNSA, per germline. CDR3 sequence: CASSLGRGYSPLHF. The CDR3 nucleotides read TGTGCCAGCAGCCTTGGGCGAGGGTATTCACCCCTCCACTTT.

This clonotype was counted many times. The J gene is TRBJ1-2, the V gene TRBV7-2, with D unclear. The V gene lost 1 base and the J gene lost 4 bases, with 13 bases spanning the gap. CDR1 SGHTA and CDR2 FQGNSA come from the germline V gene. CDR3 length: 15 residues. The chain's CDR3 is CASSLVATTSYGYTF. CDR3 bases: TGTGCCAGCAGCTTAGTAGCAACGACCTCCTATGGCTACACCTTC. Together with reference TRBV7-2 and TRBJ1-2, the CDR3 gives the full variable domain: GAGVSQSPSNKVTEKGKDVELRCDPISGHTALYWYRQSLGQGLEFLIYFQGNSAPDKSGLPSDRFSAERTGGSVSTLTIQRTQQEDSAVYLCASSLVATTSYGYTFGSGTRLTVV.

This clonotype was recorded a few times. CDR3 sequence: CASSIQDFGGGQPQHF. The CDR3 DNA reads TGTGCCAGTAGTATACAGGACTTTGGGGGCGGTCAGCCCCAGCATTTT. The chain recombines TRBV19 with TRBJ1-5, with D perhaps TRBD1 (6 bases). Between the trimmed V and J ends, which lost 2 bases and 6 bases, there was a span of 17 bases. Germline V lookup: CDR1 LNHDA, CDR2 SQIVND (reference sequence). This CDR3 comprises 16 residues.

This clonotype was recorded a few times. This chain uses TRBV11-3 with TRBJ2-5; maybe TRBD1 (5 bases). Trimming left V 1 base short and J 4 bases short, with 16 bases between. This CDR3 is built from 16 residues. Germline CDR1 SGHNT, CDR2 YENEEA. In nucleotides, the CDR3 is TGTGCCAGCAGCTTAGTAGCTCAGGGTTTGGCAGAGACCCAGTACTTC. Residues: CASSLVAQGLAETQYF.

The sample holds many counts of this clonotype. The V call is TRBV5-1, the J call TRBJ2-6; 15 bases are a match to TRBD2. The CDR3 is made up of 16 amino acids. The V gene end was trimmed by 7 bases and the J gene end by 4 bases; junction bases not matched to a gene: 3. CDR1 SGHRS and CDR2 YFSETQ come from the germline V gene. CDR3 loop: CASGTSGGFGANVLTF. The CDR3 DNA reads as TGCGCCAGCGGGACTAGCGGGGGGTTCGGGGCCAACGTCCTGACTTTC.

This clonotype was counted at least ten times. A junction boundary mismatches the germline segment, possibly from a read error. The J gene is TRBJ2-7, the V gene TRBV6-5; D remains unclear. From germline, CDR1 is MNHEY and CDR2 SVGAGI. The CDR3 is 14 amino acids. The DNA of the CDR3 is TGTGCCAGCAGTTCCCCGAGGTCCTCCCACGAGCAGTACTTC. Its translation is CASSSPRSSHEQYF.

This chain joins TRBV12-3 or TRBV12-4 and TRBJ2-6; D unclear. This CDR3 spans 17 amino acids. Trimming took 5 bases from V and 0 from J, leaving 14 bases between them. CDR3 DNA sequence: TGTGCCAGCAGTCCAGCGCTCCCGAACTCTGGGGCCAACGTCCTGACTTTC. Protein product: CASSPALPNSGANVLTF.

In the case of this clonotype: A read error may explain this, as a much larger clone is one base away. The gene calls are TRBV4-3 and TRBJ1-3; weak D call: TRBD1 (5 bases). Germline V gene data show CDR1 as LGHNA and CDR2 as YSLEER. Trimming removed 2 bases from V and 4 bases from J, with 9 bases in between. The CDR3 is 14 residues long. This chain's CDR3 is CASSQPRVGNTIYF. The CDR3 DNA follows: TGCGCCAGCAGCCAACCCAGGGTCGGAAACACCATATATTTT.

Worth noting for this clonotype: An end of the junction does not agree with germline; a read error may underlie this. The chain joins TRBV2 to TRBJ2-4, with D possibly matching TRBD2 (5 bases). This CDR3 has 15 residues. Germline V gene lookup returns CDR1 SNHLY and CDR2 FYNNEI. In DNA, the CDR3 is TGTGCCGGCAGGATGGGAGCTCAAGCCCAAAACATTCAGTACTTC. Translated: CAGRMGAQAQNIQYF.

At least ten counts were recorded for this clonotype. V gene TRBV6-5 combines with J gene TRBJ1-1, with TRBD1 as a possible D gene (5 bases). V was trimmed by 2 bases and J by 3 bases, leaving 16 bases between them. Germline CDR1 is MNHEY and CDR2 is SVGAGI. The CDR3 totals 16 residues. CDR3 sequence: CASSYAGGAGDTEAFF. Here the CDR3 DNA reads TGTGCCAGCAGTTACGCCGGGGGAGCGGGGGACACTGAAGCTTTCTTT.

This clonotype was seen many times. The chain couples TRBV28 to TRBJ1-1; D is possibly TRBD1 (5 bases). Trimming removed 2 bases at V and 10 bases at J, with 11 bases between. There are 12 residues in the CDR3. The V gene's germline CDR1 is MDHEN and CDR2 SYDVKM. For the CDR3, the DNA is TGTGCCAGCAGTTTAGCCAGGGATCCAGCTTTCTTT. Protein product: CASSLARDPAFF.

This clonotype was detected a few times. V gene TRBV28 combines with J gene TRBJ2-7; 7 nucleotides agree with TRBD1. The CDR3 loop spans 16 amino acids. Germline V gives CDR1 MDHEN, CDR2 SYDVKM. Unmatched junction bases numbered 10, after V lost 3 bases and J lost 2 bases. The CDR3 sequence: CASSLRTGMGPYEQYF. The CDR3 nucleotides are TGTGCCAGCAGTTTGCGGACAGGCATGGGGCCCTACGAGCAGTACTTC.

This clonotype occurred many times. The CDR3 sequence: CASSGIRSMREAFF. CDR3 in DNA: TGCGCCAGCAGTGGGATCCGGTCCATGCGCGAAGCTTTCTTT. The chain is built from TRBV10-1 and TRBJ1-1; no definite D call. Per the germline V gene, CDR1 is WNHNN and CDR2 is SYGVQD (reference sequence). The CDR3 is 14 amino acids. With 4 bases removed from V and 8 bases from J, the gap between germline ends came to 17 bases.